Listed below are T cell receptor beta chains from one sample, sequenced in a study of shared clonotypes between healthy human individuals. Sequenced by immunoSEQ multiplex PCR; TCRdb stores in-frame clones only, minus some. Here the sample spans about 2.3 million clones, more than 80% being singletons. The specimen was naive CD4+ T cells from PBMCs. The receptors come from a man between 18 and 29 years old in good health. Some clones in this sample may be carry-over from other donors' samples. The CDR3 runs from the conserved cysteine through the conserved F or W. A D gene is named only where the DNA matches it firmly. A clone size is listed for some rows: how often the clone was seen (once, few, many), or a class if it is expanded.

v_gene: TRBV5-8
j_gene: TRBJ2-1
d_gene: TRBD1
abundance: .
len: 16
CDR3aa: CASSSQGAPLDDEQFF
CDR3nt: TGTGCCAGCAGCTCACAGGGGGCGCCGCTTGACGATGAGCAGTTCTTC

v_gene: TRBV19
j_gene: TRBJ1-3
d_gene: .
abundance: .
len: 14
CDR3aa: CASSRRDSGNTIYF
CDR3nt: TGTGCCAGTAGTAGGAGAGACTCTGGAAACACCATATATTTT

v_gene: TRBV4-3
j_gene: TRBJ2-7
d_gene: TRBD2
abundance: .
len: 17
CDR3aa: CASSQGPIAGGAYEQYF
CDR3nt: TGCGCCAGCAGCCAAGGACCCATAGCGGGAGGCGCCTACGAGCAGTACTTC

v_gene: TRBV2
j_gene: TRBJ2-3
d_gene: .
abundance: once
len: 16
CDR3aa: CASSRTLPGDTDTQYF
CDR3nt: TGTGCCAGCAGTAGGACGCTACCGGGAGACACAGATACGCAGTATTTT

v_gene: TRBV30
j_gene: TRBJ2-7
d_gene: TRBD2
abundance: .
len: 15
CDR3aa: CAWGYSGRSGYEQYF
CDR3nt: TGTGCCTGGGGATATAGCGGGAGATCTGGCTACGAGCAGTACTTC

v_gene: TRBV2
j_gene: TRBJ1-6
d_gene: .
abundance: .
len: 17
CDR3aa: CASSETRWRVDGSPLHF
CDR3nt: TGTGCCAGCAGTGAAACCCGGTGGAGGGTTGACGGTTCACCCCTCCACTTT

v_gene: TRBV10-1
j_gene: TRBJ1-3
d_gene: .
abundance: .
len: 13
CDR3aa: CASSDPGGNTIYF
CDR3nt: TGCGCCAGCAGTGACCCCGGGGGAAACACCATATATTTT

v_gene: TRBV7-9
j_gene: TRBJ1-3
d_gene: .
abundance: few
len: 16
CDR3aa: CASSPRPGNSGNTIYF
CDR3nt: TGTGCCAGCAGCCCAAGACCGGGGAACTCTGGAAACACCATATATTTT

v_gene: TRBV20-1
j_gene: TRBJ1-2
d_gene: .
abundance: .
len: 11
CDR3aa: CSATGYYGYTF
CDR3nt: TGCAGTGCGACGGGGTACTATGGCTACACCTTC

v_gene: TRBV19
j_gene: TRBJ2-7
d_gene: TRBD1
abundance: .
len: 14
CDR3aa: CASSIEQGAYEQYF
CDR3nt: TGTGCCAGTAGTATTGAACAGGGGGCCTACGAGCAGTACTTC

v_gene: TRBV6-5
j_gene: TRBJ1-1
d_gene: .
abundance: few
len: 14
CDR3aa: CASSQNAEGTEAFF
CDR3nt: TGTGCCAGCAGTCAGAATGCGGAGGGGACTGAAGCTTTCTTT

v_gene: TRBV5-1
j_gene: TRBJ2-5
d_gene: TRBD2
abundance: once
len: 16
CDR3aa: CASSPLSGFVQETQYF
CDR3nt: TGCGCCAGCAGCCCTCTTAGCGGGTTCGTCCAAGAGACCCAGTACTTC

v_gene: TRBV7-2
j_gene: TRBJ1-1
d_gene: .
abundance: .
len: 18
CDR3aa: CASSLVLGRTARGTEAFF
CDR3nt: TGTGCCAGCAGCTTAGTATTAGGGAGGACGGCTCGAGGCACTGAAGCTTTCTTT

v_gene: TRBV19
j_gene: TRBJ2-4
d_gene: TRBD1
abundance: .
len: 19
CDR3aa: CASSRLIRGRVLTKNIQYF
CDR3nt: TGTGCCAGTAGTCGATTAATCAGGGGGCGGGTTCTTACCAAAAACATTCAGTACTTC

v_gene: TRBV7-9
j_gene: TRBJ1-2
d_gene: .
abundance: .
len: 15
CDR3aa: CASSFWPTSNYGYTF
CDR3nt: TGTGCCAGCAGCTTCTGGCCCACATCAAACTATGGCTACACCTTC

v_gene: TRBV6-1
j_gene: TRBJ1-2
d_gene: TRBD1
abundance: .
len: 14
CDR3aa: CASSDWTGYYGYTF
CDR3nt: TGTGCCAGCAGTGACTGGACAGGGTACTATGGCTACACCTTC

v_gene: TRBV5-1
j_gene: TRBJ2-3
d_gene: .
abundance: .
len: 13
CDR3aa: CASSVNGVDTQYF
CDR3nt: TGCGCCAGCAGCGTTAACGGGGTAGATACGCAGTATTTT

v_gene: TRBV9
j_gene: TRBJ2-1
d_gene: TRBD2
abundance: .
len: 15
CDR3aa: CASSYQLADHNEQFF
CDR3nt: TGTGCCAGCAGCTACCAACTAGCGGATCACAATGAGCAGTTCTTC

v_gene: TRBV19
j_gene: TRBJ2-3
d_gene: TRBD2
abundance: .
len: 15
CDR3aa: CASSIVASGSHTQYF
CDR3nt: TGTGCCAGTAGTATTGTGGCTAGCGGGAGTCATACGCAGTATTTT

v_gene: TRBV7-9
j_gene: TRBJ2-2
d_gene: TRBD2
abundance: .
len: 19
CDR3aa: CATRTSGRALTPNTGELFF
CDR3nt: TGTGCCACCCGAACTAGCGGGAGGGCCCTGACACCGAACACCGGGGAGCTGTTTTTT

v_gene: TRBV2
j_gene: TRBJ2-2
d_gene: .
abundance: once
len: 14
CDR3aa: CASRDRRDTGELFF
CDR3nt: TGTGCCAGCAGGGACCGGAGGGACACCGGGGAGCTGTTTTTT

v_gene: TRBV28
j_gene: TRBJ2-6
d_gene: .
abundance: .
len: 18
CDR3aa: CASSRQGYGLSGANVLTF
CDR3nt: TGTGCCAGCAGCCGCCAGGGGTATGGGCTCTCTGGGGCCAACGTCCTGACTTTC

v_gene: TRBV7-9
j_gene: TRBJ1-2
d_gene: .
abundance: .
len: 18
CDR3aa: CASSRERWTGVVNYGYTF
CDR3nt: TGTGCCAGCAGCCGGGAGAGGTGGACTGGGGTAGTCAACTATGGCTACACCTTC

v_gene: TRBV27
j_gene: TRBJ1-5
d_gene: .
abundance: .
len: 15
CDR3aa: CASSLGRQAMQPQHF
CDR3nt: TGTGCCAGCAGTTTAGGGCGGCAAGCCATGCAGCCCCAGCATTTT

v_gene: TRBV28
j_gene: TRBJ2-5
d_gene: .
abundance: .
len: 14
CDR3aa: CASSSIGSQETQYF
CDR3nt: TGTGCCAGCAGTTCCATAGGTTCCCAAGAGACCCAGTACTTC

v_gene: TRBV30
j_gene: TRBJ2-7
d_gene: TRBD2
abundance: .
len: 14
CDR3aa: CACTTSGSLDEQYF
CDR3nt: TGTGCCTGCACGACTAGCGGGAGTTTGGACGAGCAGTACTTC

v_gene: TRBV4-1
j_gene: TRBJ2-1
d_gene: TRBD1
abundance: .
len: 14
CDR3aa: CASSPQGSYNEQFF
CDR3nt: TGCGCCAGCAGCCCACAGGGGTCCTACAATGAGCAGTTCTTC

v_gene: TRBV6-1
j_gene: TRBJ2-5
d_gene: TRBD1
abundance: .
len: 16
CDR3aa: CASSEQSRGLKETQYF
CDR3nt: TGTGCCAGCAGTGAACAGAGCAGGGGGCTGAAAGAGACCCAGTACTTC

v_gene: TRBV28
j_gene: TRBJ2-1
d_gene: TRBD2
abundance: .
len: 14
CDR3aa: CASRGTSGRNEQFF
CDR3nt: TGTGCCAGCAGGGGGACTAGCGGGAGGAATGAGCAGTTCTTC

v_gene: TRBV4-1
j_gene: TRBJ2-7
d_gene: .
abundance: .
len: 14
CDR3aa: CASTPSETFREQYF
CDR3nt: TGCGCCAGCACCCCTAGCGAGACCTTTAGGGAGCAGTACTTC

v_gene: TRBV11-2
j_gene: TRBJ2-3
d_gene: TRBD2
abundance: .
len: 16
CDR3aa: CASSPPSGRSSNTQYF
CDR3nt: TGTGCCAGCAGCCCACCTAGCGGGAGAAGTTCCAATACGCAGTATTTT

v_gene: TRBV5-1
j_gene: TRBJ2-1
d_gene: TRBD2
abundance: .
len: 15
CDR3aa: CASSLRTSGLNEQFF
CDR3nt: TGCGCCAGCAGCTTGCGGACTAGCGGCTTAAATGAGCAGTTCTTC

v_gene: TRBV5-1
j_gene: TRBJ1-1
d_gene: .
abundance: .
len: 15
CDR3aa: CASTATGNLNTEAFF
CDR3nt: TGCGCCAGCACCGCCACAGGGAACTTAAACACTGAAGCTTTCTTT

v_gene: TRBV6-6
j_gene: TRBJ1-5
d_gene: TRBD1
abundance: .
len: 16
CDR3aa: CASSPGTGEVVFPQHF
CDR3nt: TGTGCCAGCAGTCCCGGGACAGGTGAGGTCGTATTCCCCCAGCATTTT

v_gene: TRBV18
j_gene: TRBJ1-3
d_gene: TRBD1
abundance: .
len: 16
CDR3aa: CASSPPGGRSGNTIYF
CDR3nt: TGTGCCAGCTCGCCCCCAGGGGGCCGCTCTGGAAACACCATATATTTT

v_gene: TRBV18
j_gene: TRBJ2-7
d_gene: .
abundance: .
len: 16
CDR3aa: CASSPRGQDERLEQYF
CDR3nt: TGTGCCAGCTCACCACGCGGGCAGGACGAACGTCTAGAGCAGTACTTC

v_gene: TRBV28
j_gene: TRBJ1-2
d_gene: TRBD1
abundance: .
len: 14
CDR3aa: CASSLGQGFYGYTF
CDR3nt: TGTGCCAGCAGTTTAGGACAGGGTTTCTATGGCTACACCTTC

v_gene: TRBV6-1
j_gene: TRBJ2-3
d_gene: .
abundance: .
len: 16
CDR3aa: CASSEVRGAITDTQYF
CDR3nt: TGTGCCAGCAGTGAAGTTCGGGGCGCAATCACAGATACGCAGTATTTT

v_gene: TRBV6-6
j_gene: TRBJ2-3
d_gene: .
abundance: .
len: 14
CDR3aa: CASSFGGSTDTQYF
CDR3nt: TGTGCCAGCAGTTTTGGCGGCAGCACAGATACGCAGTATTTT

v_gene: TRBV2
j_gene: TRBJ2-7
d_gene: TRBD1
abundance: .
len: 13
CDR3aa: CASTATGPYEQYF
CDR3nt: TGTGCCAGCACCGCGACAGGGCCCTACGAGCAGTACTTC

v_gene: TRBV30
j_gene: TRBJ1-1
d_gene: .
abundance: few
len: 13
CDR3aa: CAWTPGAARRAFF
CDR3nt: TGTGCCTGGACCCCGGGGGCGGCGAGGAGAGCTTTCTTT

v_gene: TRBV6-5
j_gene: TRBJ2-7
d_gene: TRBD2
abundance: .
len: 14
CDR3aa: CASQPSGAFYEQYF
CDR3nt: TGTGCCAGCCAACCTAGCGGAGCCTTCTACGAGCAGTACTTC

v_gene: TRBV6-1
j_gene: TRBJ2-2
d_gene: .
abundance: .
len: 13
CDR3aa: CASTFMNTGELFF
CDR3nt: TGTGCCAGCACCTTCATGAACACCGGGGAGCTGTTTTTT

v_gene: TRBV4-1
j_gene: TRBJ2-5
d_gene: TRBD1
abundance: .
len: 17
CDR3aa: CASSHPRDSIGEETQYF
CDR3nt: TGCGCCAGCAGCCACCCCCGGGACAGCATTGGGGAAGAGACCCAGTACTTC

v_gene: TRBV19
j_gene: TRBJ1-2
d_gene: .
abundance: once
len: 11
CDR3aa: CASSDRVGYTF
CDR3nt: TGTGCCAGTAGTGACCGCGTGGGCTACACCTTC

v_gene: TRBV5-1
j_gene: TRBJ2-7
d_gene: TRBD1
abundance: .
len: 13
CDR3aa: CASSTDRGNEQYF
CDR3nt: TGCGCCAGCAGTACGGACAGGGGGAACGAGCAGTACTTC

v_gene: TRBV28
j_gene: TRBJ2-7
d_gene: TRBD2
abundance: .
len: 15
CDR3aa: CASRVLAGDPYEQYF
CDR3nt: TGTGCCAGCAGAGTACTAGCGGGAGACCCCTACGAGCAGTACTTC

v_gene: TRBV9
j_gene: TRBJ2-1
d_gene: .
abundance: .
len: 14
CDR3aa: CASSVDGGNNEQFF
CDR3nt: TGTGCCAGCAGCGTAGACGGGGGAAACAATGAGCAGTTCTTC

v_gene: TRBV28
j_gene: TRBJ2-5
d_gene: .
abundance: .
len: 15
CDR3aa: CASSLGGTPQETQYF
CDR3nt: TGTGCCAGCAGCCTAGGGGGGACTCCACAAGAGACCCAGTACTTC

v_gene: TRBV9
j_gene: TRBJ2-5
d_gene: .
abundance: .
len: 14
CDR3aa: CASSVAWGGETQYF
CDR3nt: TGTGCCAGCAGCGTGGCTTGGGGAGGAGAGACCCAGTACTTC

v_gene: TRBV19
j_gene: TRBJ2-5
d_gene: TRBD2
abundance: .
len: 16
CDR3aa: CASSRTGLAGGGTQYF
CDR3nt: TGTGCCAGTAGTCGCACGGGACTAGCGGGAGGAGGGACCCAGTACTTC

v_gene: TRBV7-3
j_gene: TRBJ2-2
d_gene: .
abundance: .
len: 15
CDR3aa: CASSLTGGDTGELFF
CDR3nt: TGTGCCAGCAGCTTAACGGGGGGTGACACCGGGGAGCTGTTTTTT

v_gene: TRBV9
j_gene: TRBJ1-1
d_gene: .
abundance: .
len: 15
CDR3aa: CASSRRHQMNTEAFF
CDR3nt: TGTGCCAGCAGCCGTAGGCACCAAATGAACACTGAAGCTTTCTTT

v_gene: TRBV5-6
j_gene: TRBJ1-1
d_gene: .
abundance: .
len: 14
CDR3aa: CASSLQGGDTEAFF
CDR3nt: TGTGCCAGCAGCCTACAGGGAGGGGACACTGAAGCTTTCTTT

v_gene: TRBV28
j_gene: TRBJ2-1
d_gene: TRBD1
abundance: .
len: 16
CDR3aa: CATLRSTWDSYNEQFF
CDR3nt: TGTGCCACCCTTCGGTCAACGTGGGACAGTTACAATGAGCAGTTCTTC